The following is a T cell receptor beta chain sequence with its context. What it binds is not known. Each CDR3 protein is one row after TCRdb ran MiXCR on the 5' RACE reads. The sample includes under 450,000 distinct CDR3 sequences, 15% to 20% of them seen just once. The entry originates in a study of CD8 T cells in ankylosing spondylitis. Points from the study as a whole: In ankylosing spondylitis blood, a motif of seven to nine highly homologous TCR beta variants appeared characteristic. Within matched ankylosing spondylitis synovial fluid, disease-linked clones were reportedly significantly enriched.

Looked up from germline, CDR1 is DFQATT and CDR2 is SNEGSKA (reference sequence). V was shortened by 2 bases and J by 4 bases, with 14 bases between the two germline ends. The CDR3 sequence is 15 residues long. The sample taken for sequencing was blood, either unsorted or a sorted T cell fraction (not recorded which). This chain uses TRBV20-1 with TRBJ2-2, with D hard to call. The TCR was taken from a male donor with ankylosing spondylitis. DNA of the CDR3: TGCAGTGCTAGACATACACGGAAATCCACCGGGGAGCTGTTTTTT. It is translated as CSARHTRKSTGELFF.